One sample yielded the 19 T cell receptor beta chains listed below, sequenced in a study of human T cells and chemical hapten exposure. The time point is: pre-sensitization, week 0. Treatment in this sample: therapeutic diphenylcyclopropenone sensitization with weekly scalp DPC. Via MiXCR, TCRdb re-called the RACE reads, giving one row per CDR3 protein. In the table there are some 70,000 distinct CDR3 sequences, about a tenth of which are singletons. Here the sequenced sample was whole blood, taken in connection with sensitization to the hapten diphenylcyclopropenone (DPC). The receptor set was obtained from a woman aged 50 to 60 with alopecia areata. Some clones in this sample may be carry-over from other donors' samples.

The chain recombines TRBV28 with TRBJ1-2, with D perhaps matching TRBD1 (5 bases). This CDR3 is 14 amino acids long. With 4 bases removed from V and 6 bases from J, the gap between germline ends came to 15 bases. Germline assignment: CDR1 MDHEN and CDR2 SYDVKM. The CDR3 protein is CASSSSVLRDGYTF. CDR3 nucleotides: TGTGCCAGCAGTTCCTCCGTCCTCAGGGATGGCTACACCTTC.

The V and J genes are TRBV12-3 or TRBV12-4 and TRBJ2-3; TRBD2 matches at 10 bases. With V trimmed by 5 bases and J by 3 bases, 8 bases remained unmatched. This CDR3 is built from 16 residues. CDR3 nucleotide sequence: TGTGCCAGCAGTATACGGACTAGCGGCCTTACAGATACGCAGTATTTT. This codes for CASSIRTSGLTDTQYF.

This clonotype was seen at least ten times. The chain combines TRBV29-1 with TRBJ1-1; 8 positions match TRBD1. This CDR3 spans 12 amino acids. Germline CDR1 and CDR2: SQVTM and ANQGSEA. V lost 4 bases and J lost 4; bases outside the gene matches: 2. The CDR3 spells CSVAGGFTEAFF. As DNA, the CDR3 is TGCAGCGTTGCAGGGGGCTTCACTGAAGCTTTCTTT.

This rearrangement joins TRBV19 to TRBJ2-5; D is unclear. The V gene lost 9 bases and the J gene lost 7 bases, with 18 bases spanning the gap. Germline V gene sequence: CDR1 LNHDA, CDR2 SQIVND (reference sequence). The CDR3 covers 13 residues. DNA for the CDR3: TGTGCCAGCTCCGACGGCTATACACGGACCCAGTACTTC. Translated, it gives CASSDGYTRTQYF.

The gene calls are TRBV6-2 or TRBV6-3 and TRBJ2-3; 9 bases are a match to TRBD2. This CDR3 has 17 residues. J gave up 5 bases and V 6 bases, and 15 bases lay outside the gene matches. Germline values: CDR1 MNHEY, CDR2 SVGEGT. CDR3 nucleotides: TGTGCCAGCAGGCGAAGGTCTCGCGGGGGGGCCAAAGATACGCAGTATTTT. It codes for CASRRRSRGGAKDTQYF.

In its sample, this clonotype was seen once. The chain recombines TRBV28 with TRBJ2-7; 7 bases match TRBD1. V lost 5 bases, J lost 0 bases, and 7 bases stayed unmatched. Germline-derived CDR1 and CDR2 are MDHEN and SYDVKM. The CDR3 is 15 amino acids. CDR3 coding DNA: TGTGCCAGCAGTAGCGCCGGGACAGTCTCCTACGAGCAGTACTTC. It translates to CASSSAGTVSYEQYF.

This clonotype was counted ten times or more. The chain uses TRBV7-8 and TRBJ1-5, with 7 bases that match TRBD1. Looked up from germline, CDR1 is SGHVS and CDR2 is FQNEAQ. The CDR3 totals 14 residues. After removal of 3 bases from V and 7 bases from J, the junction contained 6 bases not matched to a gene. CDR3 loop: CASSLNRGRQPQHF. The CDR3 coding sequence is TGTGCCAGCAGCTTGAACAGGGGAAGGCAGCCCCAGCATTTT.

This clonotype was counted many times. The chain is built from TRBV12-3 or TRBV12-4 and TRBJ1-1; a possible D gene is TRBD1 (5 bases). V dropped 3 bases and J dropped 5 bases, with 19 bases sitting between them. The CDR3 consists of 16 residues. CDR3 in DNA: TGTGCCAGCAGTTTGTCTCTCGGGGCTAGGAGGACTGAAGCTTTCTTT. This codes for CASSLSLGARRTEAFF.

This clonotype was counted ten times or more. The V gene is TRBV20-1, the J gene TRBJ2-1; D unclear. Germline V gene data show CDR1 as DFQATT and CDR2 as SNEGSKA (reference sequence). Trimming removed 3 bases from V and 4 bases from J, with 13 bases in between. CDR3 length: 14 amino acids. DNA of the CDR3: TGCAGTGCTAGGACTCCTTTATCTTACAATGAGCAGTTCTTC. As protein: CSARTPLSYNEQFF.

The CDR3 coding sequence is TGTGCCAGCAGCTTCACAGAAAAAGCTTTCTTT. This gives the protein CASSFTEKAFF. This rearrangement joins TRBV7-8 to TRBJ1-1; D unresolved. The CDR3 sequence is 11 residues long. The germline V and J ends were trimmed by 3 bases and 9 bases, with 8 bases remaining between them. CDR1 SGHVS and CDR2 FQNEAQ come from the germline V gene.

A few counts support this clonotype. The chain couples TRBV7-2 to TRBJ2-1; possibly TRBD1 for D (5 bases). Trimming removed 6 bases at V and 0 bases at J, with 15 bases between. This CDR3 contains 16 residues. Germline-derived CDR1 and CDR2 are SGHTA and FQGNSA. CDR3 DNA sequence: TGTGCCAGCAGTTCCCAGGGCTTAAGCTCCTACAATGAGCAGTTCTTC. The encoded protein is CASSSQGLSSYNEQFF. The variable domain in full, completed from reference TRBV7-2 and TRBJ2-1, reads GAGVSQSPSNKVTEKGKDVELRCDPISGHTALYWYRQSLGQGLEFLIYFQGNSAPDKSGLPSDRFSAERTGGSVSTLTIQRTQQEDSAVYLCASSSQGLSSYNEQFFGPGTRLTVL.

Comment on this clonotype: A much larger clone sits a single nucleotide away, making a read error possible. The chain links TRBV6-2 or TRBV6-3 to TRBJ2-7; no clear D gene. Germline CDR1 reads MNHEY; CDR2 reads SVGEGT. Trimming stripped 7 bases from V and 0 bases from J, with 10 bases between. The CDR3 totals 13 residues. CDR3 DNA sequence: TGTGCCAGCACCGCCCCCAACTCCTACGAGCAGTACTTC. It specifies CASTAPNSYEQYF.

The chain has TRBV3-1 and TRBJ1-5; perhaps TRBD1 as D (5 bases). This CDR3 is 14 amino acids long. V lost 3 bases and J 7 bases, leaving 13 bases between the germline ends. The germline CDR1 and CDR2 sequences are LGHDT and YNNKEL (reference sequence). CDR3 region: CASSQVPGRQPQHF. The CDR3 nucleotides read TGTGCCAGCAGCCAGGTTCCGGGGCGGCAGCCCCAGCATTTT.

This clonotype was seen ten or more times. The chain combines TRBV20-1 with TRBJ2-1; D not resolved. In germline, CDR1 is DFQATT, CDR2 SNEGSKA (reference sequence). The CDR3 contains 14 residues. With 1 base removed from V and 8 bases from J, the gap between germline ends came to 15 bases. CDR3 coding DNA: TGCAGTGCTAGAGTAACTGCGGCCATGGATGAGCAGTTCTTC. Amino acids: CSARVTAAMDEQFF.

In this sample, this clonotype turned up many times. The chain couples TRBV27 to TRBJ2-1; D possibly corresponds to TRBD2 (6 bases). The germline CDR1 and CDR2 sequences are MNHEY and SMNVEV (reference sequence). V was cut by 8 bases and J by 6 bases, with 14 bases left in between. This CDR3 region has 13 residues. The CDR3 DNA reads TGTGCCAGCCGGGACTCAAGAGTCAATGAGCAGTTCTTC. Residues: CASRDSRVNEQFF.

This clonotype was counted at least ten times. The chain joins TRBV9 to TRBJ2-7; no clear D. The CDR3 contains 14 residues. Per germline, CDR1 SGDLS and CDR2 YYNGEE. Trimming left V 0 bases short and J 5 bases short, with 12 bases between. The DNA of the CDR3 is TGTGCCAGCAGCGTAGGCGGAGCTCCCCACGAGCAGTACTTC. Its protein is CASSVGGAPHEQYF.

This clonotype was counted many times. The chain is built from TRBV28 and TRBJ2-1; D uncertain. Germline values: CDR1 MDHEN, CDR2 SYDVKM. The CDR3 sequence is 12 residues long. Trimming cost V 2 bases and J 6 bases, with 5 bases left between them. CDR3 DNA sequence: TGTGCCAGCAGTTTAGTAGGCAATGAGCAGTTCTTC. Protein product: CASSLVGNEQFF.

This clonotype was counted ten times or more. The chain recombines TRBV12-3 or TRBV12-4 with TRBJ1-5; 8 bases are a match to TRBD1. Germline trimming cut 5 bases from V and 12 bases from J; bases unmatched to any gene: 12. The CDR3 has 14 amino acids. The CDR3 DNA reads TGTGCCAGCAGTATACGGACAGGGTCCCGGGGCCAGCATTTT. Its translation: CASSIRTGSRGQHF.

The table lists this clonotype with many counts. The chain carries TRBV10-2 and TRBJ2-6; D is perhaps TRBD1 (5 bases). The germline V gene has CDR1 WSHSY and CDR2 SAAADI. There are 15 residues in the CDR3. Trimming shortened V by 5 bases and J by 1 base, and 9 bases separated the two germline ends. The CDR3 region has the DNA TGCGCCAGCAGTTTAAGGGGATCTGGGGCCAACGTCCTGACTTTC. Translation: CASSLRGSGANVLTF.